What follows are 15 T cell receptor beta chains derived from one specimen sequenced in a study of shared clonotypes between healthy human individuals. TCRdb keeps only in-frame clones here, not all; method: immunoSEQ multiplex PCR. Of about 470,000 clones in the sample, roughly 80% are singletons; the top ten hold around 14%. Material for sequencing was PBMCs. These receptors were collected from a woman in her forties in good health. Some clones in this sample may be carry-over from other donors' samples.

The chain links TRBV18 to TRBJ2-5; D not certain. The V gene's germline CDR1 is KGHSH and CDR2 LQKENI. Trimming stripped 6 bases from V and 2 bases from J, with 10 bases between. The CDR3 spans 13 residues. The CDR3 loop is CASSHNPQETQYF. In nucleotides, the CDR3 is TGTGCCAGCTCTCACAACCCTCAAGAGACCCAGTACTTC.

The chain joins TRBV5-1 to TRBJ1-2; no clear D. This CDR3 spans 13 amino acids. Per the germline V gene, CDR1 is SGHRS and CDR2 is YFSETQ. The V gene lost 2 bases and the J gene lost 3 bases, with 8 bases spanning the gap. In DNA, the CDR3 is TGCGCCAGCAGCTTAAGGGCAGACTATGGCTACACCTTC. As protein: CASSLRADYGYTF.

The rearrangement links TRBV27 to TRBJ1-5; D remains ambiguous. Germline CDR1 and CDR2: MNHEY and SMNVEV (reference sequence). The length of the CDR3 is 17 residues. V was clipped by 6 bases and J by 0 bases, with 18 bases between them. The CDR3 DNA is TGTGCCAGCAGCCCGGCCCGGAGTCGATATAGCAATCAGCCCCAGCATTTT. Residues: CASSPARSRYSNQPQHF.

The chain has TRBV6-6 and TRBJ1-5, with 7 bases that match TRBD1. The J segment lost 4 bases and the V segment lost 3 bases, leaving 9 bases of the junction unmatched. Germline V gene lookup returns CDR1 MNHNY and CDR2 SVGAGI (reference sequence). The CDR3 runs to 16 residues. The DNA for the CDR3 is TGTGCCAGCAGTTATTATCCAGGGGGTGAAAATCAGCCCCAGCATTTT. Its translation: CASSYYPGGENQPQHF.

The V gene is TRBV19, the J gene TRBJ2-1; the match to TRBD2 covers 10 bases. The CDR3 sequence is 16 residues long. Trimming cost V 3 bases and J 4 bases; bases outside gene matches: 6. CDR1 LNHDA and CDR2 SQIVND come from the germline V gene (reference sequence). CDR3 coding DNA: TGTGCCAGTAGTATCCGTGCTAGCGGGGGATACAATGAGCAGTTCTTC. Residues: CASSIRASGGYNEQFF.

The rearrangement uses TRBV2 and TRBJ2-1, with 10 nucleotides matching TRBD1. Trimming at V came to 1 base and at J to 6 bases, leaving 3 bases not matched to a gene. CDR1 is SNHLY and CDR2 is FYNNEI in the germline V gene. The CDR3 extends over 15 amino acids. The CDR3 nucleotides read TGTGCCAGCAGTGAAGGACAGGGGGCGATCAATGAGCAGTTCTTC. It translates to CASSEGQGAINEQFF. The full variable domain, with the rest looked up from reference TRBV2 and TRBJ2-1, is EPEVTQTPSHQVTQMGQEVILRCVPISNHLYFYWYRQILGQKVEFLVSFYNNEISEKSEIFDDQFSVERPDGSNFTLKIRSTKLEDSAMYFCASSEGQGAINEQFFGPGTRLTVL.

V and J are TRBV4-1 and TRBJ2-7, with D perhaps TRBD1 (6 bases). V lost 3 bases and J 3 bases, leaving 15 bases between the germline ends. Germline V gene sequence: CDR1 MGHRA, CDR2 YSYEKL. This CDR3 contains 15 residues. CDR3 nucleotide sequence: TGCGCCAGCAGCCACACTGTAGGGACAAGCTACGAGCAGTACTTC. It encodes CASSHTVGTSYEQYF.

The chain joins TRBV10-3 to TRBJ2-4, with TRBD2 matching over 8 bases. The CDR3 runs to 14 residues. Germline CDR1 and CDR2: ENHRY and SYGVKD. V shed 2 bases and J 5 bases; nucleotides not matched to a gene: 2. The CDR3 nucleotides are TGTGCCATCAGTGAGAACGGGAGGGAAAACATTCAGTACTTC. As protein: CAISENGRENIQYF.

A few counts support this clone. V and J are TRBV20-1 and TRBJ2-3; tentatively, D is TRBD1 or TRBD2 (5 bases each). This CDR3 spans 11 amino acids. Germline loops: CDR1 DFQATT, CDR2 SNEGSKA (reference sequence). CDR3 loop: CSGRGPDTQYF. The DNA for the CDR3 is TGCAGCGGAAGGGGACCTGATACGCAGTATTTT.

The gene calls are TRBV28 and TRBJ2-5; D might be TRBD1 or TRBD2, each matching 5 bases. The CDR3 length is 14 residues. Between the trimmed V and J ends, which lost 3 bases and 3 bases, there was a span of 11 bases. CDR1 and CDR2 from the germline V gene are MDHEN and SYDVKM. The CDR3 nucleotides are TGTGCCAGCAGTTTTGGGGGTTTCGAAGAGACCCAGTACTTC. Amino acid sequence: CASSFGGFEETQYF.

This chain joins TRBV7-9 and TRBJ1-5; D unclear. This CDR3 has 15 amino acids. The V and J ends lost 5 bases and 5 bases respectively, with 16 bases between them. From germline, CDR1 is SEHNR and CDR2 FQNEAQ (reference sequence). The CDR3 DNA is TGTGCCAGCAGCGGCGGGGAGGGAGAGGATCAGCCCCAGCATTTT. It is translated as CASSGGEGEDQPQHF.

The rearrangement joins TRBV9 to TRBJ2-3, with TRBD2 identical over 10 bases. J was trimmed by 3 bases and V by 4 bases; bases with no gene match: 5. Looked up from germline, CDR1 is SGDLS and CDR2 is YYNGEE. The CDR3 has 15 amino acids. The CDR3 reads CASSLGLAETDTQYF. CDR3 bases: TGTGCCAGCAGCCTCGGACTAGCGGAGACAGATACGCAGTATTTT.

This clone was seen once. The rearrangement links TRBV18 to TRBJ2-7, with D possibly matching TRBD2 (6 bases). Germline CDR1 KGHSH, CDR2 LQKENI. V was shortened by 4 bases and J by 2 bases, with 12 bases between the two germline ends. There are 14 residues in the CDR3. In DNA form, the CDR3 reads TGTGCCAGCTCACGGGACTCCAATGCCTACGAGCAGTACTTC. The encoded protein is CASSRDSNAYEQYF.

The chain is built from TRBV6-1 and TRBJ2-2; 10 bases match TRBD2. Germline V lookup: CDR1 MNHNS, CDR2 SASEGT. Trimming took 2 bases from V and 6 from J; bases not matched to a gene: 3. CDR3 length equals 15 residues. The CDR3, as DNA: TGTGCCAGCAGTGAAAGCGGGAGGGCCGCCGGGGAGCTGTTTTTT. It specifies CASSESGRAAGELFF.

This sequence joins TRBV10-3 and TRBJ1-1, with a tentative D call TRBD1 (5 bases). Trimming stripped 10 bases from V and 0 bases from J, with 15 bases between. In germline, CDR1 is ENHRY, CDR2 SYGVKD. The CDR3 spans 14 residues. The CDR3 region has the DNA TGTGCCACAATCCGGGACGTAATGAACACTGAAGCTTTCTTT. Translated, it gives CATIRDVMNTEAFF.